The 11 T cell receptor beta chains in this list originate from one sample, sequenced in a study of Ad26.COV2.S vaccination and SARS-CoV-2 variants. Specified treatment: around 19 received Ad26.COV2.S at low or high dose, single or two shots; about five received placebo; per-sample allocation not given. Vaccine and placebo recipients were sampled on day 63 after the first injection. The data were produced by immunoSEQ multiplex PCR, yet TCRdb's version contains in-frame clones alone and is incomplete. The sample holds about 680,000 clones, 80% to 90% seen once. The material was peripheral blood, obtained in a trial of Ad26.COV2.S vaccine versus placebo. These receptors were obtained from a person aged 18-65 years who received the Ad26.COV2.S COVID-19 vaccine or a placebo.

V gene TRBV3-1 (or the pseudogene TRBV3-2) combines with J gene TRBJ2-3, with D possibly called TRBD1 or TRBD2 (5 bases each). Germline assignment: CDR1 LGHDT and CDR2 YNNKEL (reference sequence). V lost 0 bases, J lost 9 bases, and 10 bases lay in between. CDR3 size: 13 residues. Here the CDR3 reads CASSQEGPRTQYF. The CDR3 DNA follows: TGTGCCAGCAGCCAAGAGGGACCCAGGACGCAGTATTTT.

This chain uses TRBV3-1 (or the pseudogene TRBV3-2) with TRBJ2-2, with no clear D. This CDR3 is 13 amino acids long. The germline gives CDR1 LGHDT, CDR2 YNNKEL (reference sequence). Between the trimmed V and J ends, which lost 0 bases and 5 bases, there was a span of 4 bases. CDR3 coding DNA: TGTGCCAGCAGCCAAGAGTTTACCGGGGAGCTGTTTTTT. It specifies CASSQEFTGELFF.

This chain links TRBV6-4 with TRBJ2-2; D perhaps matches TRBD1 (5 bases). CDR3 length: 14 amino acids. Germline CDR1 and CDR2: MRHNA and SNTAGT. Trimming left V 6 bases short and J 3 bases short, with 11 bases between. CDR3 nucleotide sequence: TGTGCCAGCAGGACAGTGTGGGACACCGGGGAGCTGTTTTTT. Protein product: CASRTVWDTGELFF.

The chain has TRBV7-2 and TRBJ1-1, with a tentative D call TRBD1 (5 bases). CDR1 SGHTA and CDR2 FQGNSA come from the germline V gene. V was cut by 3 bases and J by 2 bases, with 13 bases left in between. This CDR3 is built from 15 residues. As DNA, the CDR3 is TGTGCCAGCAGCTTTCCCCAGGGCGGAAACACTGAAGCTTTCTTT. It codes for CASSFPQGGNTEAFF.

The chain links TRBV7-2 to TRBJ2-5; D is ambiguous. The V end lost 1 base, the J end lost 6 bases, and 6 bases lay between the germline ends. Germline V CDR1 and CDR2: SGHTA, FQGNSA. The CDR3 runs to 12 residues. For the CDR3, the DNA is TGTGCCAGCAGCTTAGGACCGAAGACCCAGTACTTC. It is translated as CASSLGPKTQYF.

The CDR3 coding sequence is TGTGCCAGCAGCTTTGGGGTCCAAGAGACCCAGTACTTC. Translation: CASSFGVQETQYF. This chain connects TRBV7-3 to TRBJ2-5, with D unresolved. Trimming pared 3 bases from V and 1 base from J, leaving 6 bases between. The CDR3 contains 13 residues. Looked up from germline, CDR1 is SGHTA and CDR2 is FQGTGA.

This rearrangement joins TRBV10-1 to TRBJ2-3, with D unresolved. CDR1 and CDR2 (germline): WNHNN, SYGVQD (reference sequence). The CDR3 length is 13 residues. Trimming pared 3 bases from V and 0 bases from J, leaving 4 bases between. DNA of the CDR3: TGCGCCAGCAGTGAAATCAGCACAGATACGCAGTATTTT. Its translation is CASSEISTDTQYF.

The J gene is TRBJ2-3, the V gene TRBV7-8; D may be TRBD1 or TRBD2 (5 bases each). The CDR3 is 14 amino acids. Trimming left V 5 bases short and J 3 bases short, with 12 bases between. Germline loops: CDR1 SGHVS, CDR2 FQNEAQ. The CDR3 spells CASSLEGWTDTQYF. For the CDR3, the DNA is TGTGCCAGCAGCCTAGAGGGGTGGACAGATACGCAGTATTTT.

V is TRBV6-5 and J is TRBJ2-7; 10 bases agree with TRBD2. The germline CDR1 and CDR2 sequences are MNHEY and SVGAGI. The junction had 4 bases not matched to a gene; V was cut back by 6 bases and J by 2 bases. CDR3 size: 14 residues. This CDR3 is CASRGLAMPYEQYF. The CDR3 DNA reads TGTGCCAGCAGGGGACTAGCGATGCCCTACGAGCAGTACTTC.

CDR3 residues: CASGSEQYF. The CDR3 DNA follows: TGTGCCAGCGGCTCCGAGCAGTACTTC. The genes are TRBV27 and TRBJ2-7; the D is unclear. The CDR3 length is 9 residues. The V gene lost 8 bases and the J gene lost 6 bases, with 5 bases spanning the gap. Germline V gene data show CDR1 as MNHEY and CDR2 as SMNVEV (reference sequence).

The rearrangement links TRBV18 to TRBJ1-6; D is undetermined. The germline V gene encodes CDR1 KGHSH and CDR2 LQKENI. The CDR3 totals 15 residues. V gave up 0 bases and J gave up 10 bases, with 13 bases separating them. CDR3 sequence: CASSPPEGGRSPLHF. The CDR3 nucleotides are TGTGCCAGCTCACCACCCGAAGGTGGCAGATCACCCCTCCACTTT.